This is a list of T cell receptor beta chains from one sample in a study of blood T cell repertoires in COVID-19. Generated by immunoSEQ multiplex PCR, the TCRdb table keeps only in-frame clones and is missing some. Here the sample spans approximately 170,000 clones, about 81% being singletons. Sequenced material: peripheral blood. Source of these receptors: a human donor in a cohort sampled during active COVID-19. Each CDR3 is given without its conserved first and last residue.

j_call	v_call	cdr3_length	cdr3_aa
TRBJ2-1	TRBV20-1	13	SASGIRGGGDEQF
TRBJ2-7	TRBV4-1	14	ASSQGPAVFTYEQY
TRBJ2-7	TRBV7-3	13	ASSLDGRQVAEQY
TRBJ2-1	TRBV7-2	13	ASSQQGARGNEQF
TRBJ1-5	TRBV19	20	ASRRMGEGQGGPKRPNQPQH
TRBJ2-7	TRBV5-3	14	ARSSLAGASSYEQY
TRBJ1-2	TRBV2	14	ASSPGQGLANYGYT
TRBJ1-4	TRBV6-1	15	ASSDHSRGVTNEKLF
TRBJ2-3	TRBV25-1	12	ASSEGRDTDTQY
TRBJ1-3	TRBV13	12	ASSSWDRGDTIY
TRBJ1-2	TRBV27	12	ASSSDPGVYGYT